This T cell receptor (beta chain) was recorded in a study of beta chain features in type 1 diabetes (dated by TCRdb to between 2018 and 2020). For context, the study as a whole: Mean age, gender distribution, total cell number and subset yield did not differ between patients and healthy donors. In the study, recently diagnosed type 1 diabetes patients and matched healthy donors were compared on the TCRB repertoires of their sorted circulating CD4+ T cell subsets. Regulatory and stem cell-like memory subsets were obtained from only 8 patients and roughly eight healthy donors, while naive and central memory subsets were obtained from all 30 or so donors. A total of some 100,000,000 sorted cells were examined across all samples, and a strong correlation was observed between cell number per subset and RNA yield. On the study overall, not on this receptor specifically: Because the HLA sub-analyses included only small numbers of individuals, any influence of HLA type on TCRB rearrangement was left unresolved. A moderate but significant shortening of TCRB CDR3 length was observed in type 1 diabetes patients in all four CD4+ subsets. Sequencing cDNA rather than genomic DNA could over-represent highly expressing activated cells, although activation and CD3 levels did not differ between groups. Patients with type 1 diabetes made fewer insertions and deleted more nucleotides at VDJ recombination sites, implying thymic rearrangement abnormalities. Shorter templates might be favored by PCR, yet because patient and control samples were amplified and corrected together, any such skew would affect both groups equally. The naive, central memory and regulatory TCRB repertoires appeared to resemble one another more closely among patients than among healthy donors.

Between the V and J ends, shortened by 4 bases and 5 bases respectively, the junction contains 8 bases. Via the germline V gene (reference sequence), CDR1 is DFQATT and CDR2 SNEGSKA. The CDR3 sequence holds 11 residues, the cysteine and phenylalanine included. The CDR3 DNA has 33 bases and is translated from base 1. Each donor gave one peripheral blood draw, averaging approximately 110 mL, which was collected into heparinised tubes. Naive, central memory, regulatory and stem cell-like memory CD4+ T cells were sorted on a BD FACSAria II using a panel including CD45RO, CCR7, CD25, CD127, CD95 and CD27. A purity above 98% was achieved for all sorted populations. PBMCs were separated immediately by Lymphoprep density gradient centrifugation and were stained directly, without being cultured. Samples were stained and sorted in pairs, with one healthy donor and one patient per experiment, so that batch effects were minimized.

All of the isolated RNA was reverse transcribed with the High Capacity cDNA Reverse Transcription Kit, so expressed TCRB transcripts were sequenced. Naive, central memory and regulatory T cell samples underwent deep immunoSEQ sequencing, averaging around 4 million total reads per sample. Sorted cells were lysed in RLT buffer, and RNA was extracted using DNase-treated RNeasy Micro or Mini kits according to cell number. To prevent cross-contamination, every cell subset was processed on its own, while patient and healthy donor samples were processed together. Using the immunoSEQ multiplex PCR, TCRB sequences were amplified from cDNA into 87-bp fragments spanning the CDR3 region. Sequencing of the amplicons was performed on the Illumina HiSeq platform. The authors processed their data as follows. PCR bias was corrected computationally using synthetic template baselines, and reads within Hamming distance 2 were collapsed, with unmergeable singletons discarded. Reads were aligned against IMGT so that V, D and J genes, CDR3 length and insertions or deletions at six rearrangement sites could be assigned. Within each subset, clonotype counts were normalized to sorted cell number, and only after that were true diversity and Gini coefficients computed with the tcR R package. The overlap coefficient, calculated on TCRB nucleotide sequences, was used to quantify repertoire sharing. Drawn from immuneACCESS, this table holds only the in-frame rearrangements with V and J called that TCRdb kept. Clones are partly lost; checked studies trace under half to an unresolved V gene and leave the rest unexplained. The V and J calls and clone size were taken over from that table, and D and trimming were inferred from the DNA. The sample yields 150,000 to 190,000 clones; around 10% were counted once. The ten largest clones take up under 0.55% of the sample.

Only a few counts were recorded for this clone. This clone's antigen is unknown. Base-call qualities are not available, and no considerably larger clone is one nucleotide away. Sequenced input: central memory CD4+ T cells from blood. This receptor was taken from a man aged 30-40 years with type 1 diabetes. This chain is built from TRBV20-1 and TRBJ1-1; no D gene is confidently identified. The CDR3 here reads CSAMGRTEAFF. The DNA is TGCAGTGCTATGGGGAGGACTGAAGCTTTCTTT.